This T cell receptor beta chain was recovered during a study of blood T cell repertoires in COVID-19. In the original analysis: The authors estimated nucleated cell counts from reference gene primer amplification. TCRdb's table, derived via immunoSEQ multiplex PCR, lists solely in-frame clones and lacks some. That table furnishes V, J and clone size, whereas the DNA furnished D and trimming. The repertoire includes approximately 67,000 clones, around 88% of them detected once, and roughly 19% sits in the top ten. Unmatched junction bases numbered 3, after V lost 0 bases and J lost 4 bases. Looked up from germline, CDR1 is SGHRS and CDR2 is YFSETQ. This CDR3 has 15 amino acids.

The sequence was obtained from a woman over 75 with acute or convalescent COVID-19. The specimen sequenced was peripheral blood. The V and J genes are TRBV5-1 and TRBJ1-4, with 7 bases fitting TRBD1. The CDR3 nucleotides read TGCGCCAGCAGCTTGGCCGGGACAGATAATGAAAAACTGTTTTTT. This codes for CASSLAGTDNEKLFF.